One TCR beta chain is described in this entry. What it recognizes is unknown. The entry originates in a study of vaccination and CD4 T cells after COVID-19. About the study: Post-COVID sampling occurred a median roughly 100 days after diagnosis (range 35 to 161).

Sequenced with the Oncomine TCR Beta short-read assay was DNA taken from cultured CD4+ T cells. Genomic DNA was extracted from cultured CD4+ T cells. One entry per CDR3 protein results from TCRdb running MiXCR on the PCR reads. The sample has 4,000 to 4,500 distinct CDR3 sequences; around a third are singletons. Treatment given: approximately 11-day PBMC culture with coronavirus spike peptide pools or control peptides (ViraFEST assay). Gathered ahead of the COVID-19 pandemic (2011-2018) were the CD4+ T cells of the unexposed donor. After 10 days of culture, CD4+ T cells were negatively selected. Material for sequencing was CD4+ T cells from blood, cultured in vitro. This TCR was recovered from a human donor in good health.

The CDR3 reads CASKTGDYGYTF. The CDR3 DNA follows: TGTGCCTCTAAGACAGGGGACTATGGCTACACCTTC. This chain joins TRBV10-3 and TRBJ1-2; TRBD1 matches at 8 bases. The V gene end was trimmed by 11 bases and the J gene end by 3 bases; junction bases not matched to a gene: 5. CDR1 is ENHRY, CDR2 SYGVKD, per germline. The CDR3 is 12 residues long.